A selection of T cell receptor beta chains follows, all from one sample in a study of blood T cell repertoires in COVID-19. The method was immunoSEQ multiplex PCR; TCRdb's version includes in-frame clones alone and lacks a portion of them. The sample shows around 270,000 clones, roughly 84% of them seen only once. The sequencing sample was made of peripheral blood. These receptors were obtained from a woman in her thirties or forties who had recovered from COVID-19. The CDR3 runs from the conserved cysteine through the conserved F or W. D genes are given only for firm matches. Expanded clones get a size class; other rows say once, few or many, or leave the size out.

cdr3_aa: CASSFGRDQETQYF
cdr3_nt: TGTGCCAGCAGCTTTGGCAGGGACCAAGAGACCCAGTACTTC
d_call: -
clone_size: -
v_call: TRBV11-2
j_call: TRBJ2-5

cdr3_aa: CASRYRDRDYEQYF
cdr3_nt: TGTGCCAGCAGATACCGGGACAGGGACTACGAGCAGTACTTC
d_call: TRBD1
clone_size: -
v_call: TRBV6-5
j_call: TRBJ2-7

cdr3_aa: CASSIGTQRGYGYTF
cdr3_nt: TGTGCCAGCAGCATCGGGACACAGCGGGGGTATGGCTACACCTTC
d_call: -
clone_size: -
v_call: TRBV9
j_call: TRBJ1-2

cdr3_aa: CASSQGWRGQSYNSPLHF
cdr3_nt: TGTGCCAGCAGCCAAGGATGGAGGGGGCAGTCCTATAATTCACCCCTCCACTTT
d_call: TRBD1
clone_size: -
v_call: TRBV4-2
j_call: TRBJ1-6

cdr3_aa: CASSVGDTSYEQYF
cdr3_nt: TGTGCCAGCAGCGTAGGTGACACCTCCTACGAGCAGTACTTC
d_call: -
clone_size: -
v_call: TRBV9
j_call: TRBJ2-7

cdr3_aa: CASSERGGQNTGELFF
cdr3_nt: TGTGCCAGCAGTGAACGGGGGGGACAAAACACCGGGGAGCTGTTTTTT
d_call: TRBD2
clone_size: -
v_call: TRBV2
j_call: TRBJ2-2

cdr3_aa: CASRSQTGWGEQYF
cdr3_nt: TGTGCCAGCAGATCCCAGACAGGGTGGGGCGAGCAGTACTTC
d_call: TRBD1
clone_size: -
v_call: TRBV6-5
j_call: TRBJ2-7

cdr3_aa: CASSPTGPGYTF
cdr3_nt: TGTGCCAGCAGCCCGACAGGACCCGGCTACACCTTC
d_call: -
clone_size: -
v_call: TRBV7-9
j_call: TRBJ1-2

cdr3_aa: CASRPGQGAVGYTF
cdr3_nt: TGCGCCAGCAGGCCGGGACAGGGGGCGGTTGGCTACACCTTC
d_call: TRBD1
clone_size: -
v_call: TRBV10-2
j_call: TRBJ1-2

cdr3_aa: CASTGTDYSYEQYF
cdr3_nt: TGTGCCAGCACCGGGACAGACTATTCCTACGAGCAGTACTTC
d_call: TRBD1
clone_size: once
v_call: TRBV2
j_call: TRBJ2-7

cdr3_aa: CASSPPGQRNQPQHF
cdr3_nt: TGTGCCAGCAGTCCACCGGGACAGCGTAATCAGCCCCAGCATTTT
d_call: TRBD1
clone_size: -
v_call: TRBV28
j_call: TRBJ1-5

cdr3_aa: CASRIVRVPFSNQPQHF
cdr3_nt: TGTGCCAGCAGAATAGTCAGGGTCCCCTTTAGCAATCAGCCCCAGCATTTT
d_call: -
clone_size: few
v_call: TRBV28
j_call: TRBJ1-5

cdr3_aa: CASKRRGGPTGELFF
cdr3_nt: TGTGCCAGCAAAAGGCGGGGGGGCCCCACCGGGGAGCTGTTTTTT
d_call: TRBD2
clone_size: -
v_call: TRBV5-4
j_call: TRBJ2-2

cdr3_aa: CAWNGQGLETQYF
cdr3_nt: TGTGCCTGGAATGGACAGGGGCTGGAGACCCAGTACTTC
d_call: TRBD1
clone_size: -
v_call: TRBV30
j_call: TRBJ2-5

cdr3_aa: CASSQIMRGLIGNTIYF
cdr3_nt: TGTGCCAGCAGCCAAATTATGAGGGGGCTGATAGGAAACACCATATATTTT
d_call: TRBD1
clone_size: -
v_call: TRBV4-2
j_call: TRBJ1-3

cdr3_aa: CATSDPGTGRSGELFF
cdr3_nt: TGTGCCACCAGTGACCCTGGGACAGGGAGATCCGGGGAGCTGTTTTTT
d_call: TRBD1
clone_size: -
v_call: TRBV24-1
j_call: TRBJ2-2

cdr3_aa: CATSGPGLAGGLTYNEQFF
cdr3_nt: TGTGCCACCAGTGGCCCGGGACTAGCGGGGGGACTTACATACAATGAGCAGTTCTTC
d_call: TRBD2
clone_size: -
v_call: TRBV24-1
j_call: TRBJ2-1

cdr3_aa: CASSGGLNQPQHF
cdr3_nt: TGTGCCAGCAGTGGTGGGCTCAATCAGCCCCAGCATTTT
d_call: -
clone_size: -
v_call: TRBV25-1
j_call: TRBJ1-5

cdr3_aa: CASSSGEAGGREQYF
cdr3_nt: TGTGCCAGCAGCTCCGGCGAGGCAGGGGGGCGCGAGCAGTACTTC
d_call: -
clone_size: -
v_call: TRBV13
j_call: TRBJ2-7

cdr3_aa: CAWKTKARTEAFF
cdr3_nt: TGTGCCTGGAAAACTAAGGCGAGGACTGAAGCTTTCTTT
d_call: -
clone_size: -
v_call: TRBV30
j_call: TRBJ1-1

cdr3_aa: CARRRDGTSLLDTEAFF
cdr3_nt: TGTGCCAGAAGAAGAGACGGGACAAGCCTATTGGACACTGAAGCTTTCTTT
d_call: -
clone_size: -
v_call: TRBV5-3
j_call: TRBJ1-1

cdr3_aa: CASSPGTGRNTIYF
cdr3_nt: TGTGCCAGCAGTCCCGGGACAGGGAGGAACACCATATATTTT
d_call: TRBD1
clone_size: -
v_call: TRBV27
j_call: TRBJ1-3

cdr3_aa: CASSSDRHYGYTF
cdr3_nt: TGTGCCAGCAGCTCTGACAGGCACTATGGCTACACCTTC
d_call: -
clone_size: once
v_call: TRBV5-6
j_call: TRBJ1-2

cdr3_aa: CASSLGDRDYGYTF
cdr3_nt: TGCGCCAGCAGCCTGGGAGACAGGGACTATGGCTACACCTTC
d_call: TRBD1
clone_size: -
v_call: TRBV5-1
j_call: TRBJ1-2

cdr3_aa: CASTGVREKLFF
cdr3_nt: TGTGCCAGCACCGGGGTACGTGAAAAACTGTTTTTT
d_call: -
clone_size: -
v_call: TRBV28
j_call: TRBJ1-4

cdr3_aa: CASSLGPATGELFF
cdr3_nt: TGTGCCAGCAGCTTAGGGCCCGCGACCGGGGAGCTGTTTTTT
d_call: -
clone_size: -
v_call: TRBV13
j_call: TRBJ2-2

cdr3_aa: CASSLDPRLAGEYQETQYF
cdr3_nt: TGTGCCAGCAGCTTAGATCCCCGCCTAGCGGGGGAGTACCAAGAGACCCAGTACTTC
d_call: TRBD2
clone_size: -
v_call: TRBV11-3
j_call: TRBJ2-5

cdr3_aa: CASSLLPRSDNSPLHF
cdr3_nt: TGCGCCAGCAGCTTGCTTCCCCGGTCTGATAATTCACCCCTCCACTTT
d_call: -
clone_size: -
v_call: TRBV5-1
j_call: TRBJ1-6

cdr3_aa: CALAERNQNEKLFF
cdr3_nt: TGTGCCCTAGCAGAACGTAACCAAAATGAAAAACTGTTTTTT
d_call: -
clone_size: -
v_call: TRBV28
j_call: TRBJ1-4

cdr3_aa: CASSARGGMNTEAFF
cdr3_nt: TGTGCCAGCAGCGCCCGGGGGGGAATGAACACTGAAGCTTTCTTT
d_call: -
clone_size: -
v_call: TRBV9
j_call: TRBJ1-1

cdr3_aa: CASSEMGQAVNTIYF
cdr3_nt: TGTGCCAGCAGTGAAATGGGACAGGCTGTAAACACCATATATTTT
d_call: TRBD1
clone_size: once
v_call: TRBV2
j_call: TRBJ1-3

cdr3_aa: CASSPGLYEQYF
cdr3_nt: TGTGCCAGCAGTCCGGGACTTTACGAGCAGTACTTC
d_call: -
clone_size: -
v_call: TRBV2
j_call: TRBJ2-7

cdr3_aa: CASSSGQGLETQYF
cdr3_nt: TGTGCCAGTAGTAGCGGACAGGGACTGGAGACCCAGTACTTC
d_call: TRBD1
clone_size: -
v_call: TRBV19
j_call: TRBJ2-5

cdr3_aa: CAWRLAELRAHTF
cdr3_nt: TGTGCCTGGAGACTTGCGGAGTTGCGGGCGCACACCTTC
d_call: -
clone_size: -
v_call: TRBV30
j_call: TRBJ1-2

cdr3_aa: CASSQGDRNTEAFF
cdr3_nt: TGCGCCAGCAGCCAAGGGGACAGGAACACTGAAGCTTTCTTT
d_call: TRBD1
clone_size: -
v_call: TRBV4-1
j_call: TRBJ1-1